In this sample, the clone carrying this T cell receptor (beta chain) turned up once. The target antigen is unknown. The entry originates in a study of beta chain features in type 1 diabetes. Study results and limitations: A moderate, significant TCRB CDR3 shortening appeared in type 1 diabetes across four CD4+ subsets. Insertions at VDJ junctions were less frequent in type 1 diabetes patients. These patients also deleted more nucleotides at the same junctions. Resolution of whether HLA type affects TCRB rearrangement was not achieved here.

Since all of the isolated RNA was reverse transcribed, expressed TCRB transcripts were what got sequenced. Produced via immunoSEQ multiplex PCR; TCRdb's table is partial and in-frame only. The sample yields 500,000 to 650,000 clones, roughly 12% seen once. Germline V gives CDR1 LGHNA, CDR2 YSLEER. This CDR3 comprises 13 residues. V gave up 0 bases and J gave up 5 bases, with 6 bases separating them. The sequence derives from a man younger than 40 with type 1 diabetes. The V call is TRBV4-3, the J call TRBJ2-3; a weak D match, TRBD2 (5 bases). Material for sequencing was naive CD4+ T cells from blood. The CDR3 spells CASSQESGDTQYF. DNA of the CDR3: TGCGCCAGCAGCCAAGAGAGCGGAGATACGCAGTATTTT.